This TCR beta chain came from a study of T cell changes during pregnancy in multiple sclerosis. The CDR3 has 16 residues. The germline V gene has CDR1 SNHLY and CDR2 FYNNEI. V shed 4 bases, J shed 1 base, and the junction held 4 bases outside the gene matches. Generated by immunoSEQ multiplex PCR, the TCRdb table keeps only in-frame clones and is missing some. The sample lists nearly 45,000 clones; around 96% were seen once. Specimen: peripheral blood, collected in the second trimester of pregnancy. This chain links TRBV2 with TRBJ2-2; TRBD2 aligns across 9 bases. This TCR came from a female donor with multiple sclerosis, enrolled in a pregnancy study. The CDR3 bases are TGTGCCAGCAGTGCTAGCGGGAAAATGAACACCGGGGAGCTGTTTTTT. Translating it yields CASSASGKMNTGELFF.